What follows is one T cell receptor (beta chain) and its context. The data originate from a study of blood T cell repertoires in COVID-19. Method: immunoSEQ multiplex PCR; TCRdb's copy keeps in-frame clones and lacks some. In the table there are 150,000 or so clones, about 74% of which are singletons. Trimming pared 1 base from V and 7 bases from J, leaving 7 bases between. Per the germline V gene, CDR1 is LNHDA and CDR2 is SQIVND (reference sequence). CDR3 length: 13 residues. Sequencing input: peripheral blood. The chain has TRBV19 and TRBJ2-2; tentatively, D is TRBD1 (6 bases). The source of this sequence is a woman over 75 with acute or convalescent COVID-19. CDR3 bases: TGTGCCAGTAGTATAGGAGGGGGCGGGGAGCTGTTTTTT. It specifies CASSIGGGGELFF.